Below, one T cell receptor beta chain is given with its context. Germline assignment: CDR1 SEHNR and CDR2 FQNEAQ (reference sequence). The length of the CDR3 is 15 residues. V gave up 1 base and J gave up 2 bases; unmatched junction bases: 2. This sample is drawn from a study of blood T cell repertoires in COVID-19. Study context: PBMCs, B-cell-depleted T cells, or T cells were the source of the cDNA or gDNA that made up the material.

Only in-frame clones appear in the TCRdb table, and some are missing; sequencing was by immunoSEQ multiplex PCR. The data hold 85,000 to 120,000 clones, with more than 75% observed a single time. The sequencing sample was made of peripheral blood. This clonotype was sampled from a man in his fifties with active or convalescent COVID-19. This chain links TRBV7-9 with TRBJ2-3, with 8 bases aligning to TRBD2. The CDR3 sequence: CASSLGLAPTDTQYF. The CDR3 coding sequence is TGTGCCAGCAGCTTAGGACTAGCGCCCACAGATACGCAGTATTTT.